This T cell receptor beta chain came from a study of blood T cell repertoires in COVID-19. Across the study: The cDNA or gDNA used as material had been derived from T cells, B-cell-depleted T cells, or PBMCs.

V was shortened by 5 bases and J by 6 bases, with 9 bases between the two germline ends. Germline CDR1 reads SEHNR; CDR2 reads FQNEAQ (reference sequence). The CDR3 has 12 amino acids. Authors' analysis steps: Reference gene primer amplification gave estimated nucleated cell counts. Method: immunoSEQ multiplex PCR; TCRdb's copy keeps in-frame clones and lacks some. V and J calls and clone size are copied from that table; D and trimming were computed from the DNA. Of 45,000 to 55,000 clones listed, about 90% are singletons. This rearrangement joins TRBV7-9 to TRBJ2-3, with a possible D match to TRBD1 (5 bases). Sequencing was performed on peripheral blood. The source of this sequence is a man older than 75 with acute or convalescent COVID-19. The CDR3, as DNA: TGTGCCAGCAGCATTAGGGGTGATACGCAGTATTTT. Protein product: CASSIRGDTQYF.